Below, 5 T cell receptor beta chains from the same sample are listed, as sequenced in a study of STAT5B mutations in CD4+ large granular lymphocyte leukemia. Libraries were prepared by immunoSEQ multiplex PCR; TCRdb keeps only in-frame clonotypes and omits some of them. The table lists about 45,000 clones, about 86% of them singletons. Material: CD4+ T cells from blood buffy coats. These receptor sequences come from a human donor in good health.

The chain is built from TRBV6-1 and TRBJ2-5, with D uncertain. CDR3 length equals 13 residues. The germline CDR1 and CDR2 sequences are MNHNS and SASEGT. V lost 6 bases, J lost 4 bases, and 12 bases lay in between. CDR3 amino acids: CASRYLGRETQYF. In DNA, the CDR3 is TGTGCCAGCAGATACCTGGGCCGAGAGACCCAGTACTTC.

This clone was seen just once. The V call is TRBV25-1, the J call TRBJ1-6; D not certain. The CDR3 has 14 residues. Germline values: CDR1 MGHDK, CDR2 SYGVNS. V was trimmed by 2 bases and J by 2 bases, leaving 4 bases between them. The CDR3 loop reads CASSEGPYNSPLHF. The DNA for the CDR3 is TGTGCCAGCAGTGAAGGGCCCTATAATTCACCCCTCCACTTT.

The rearrangement joins TRBV9 to TRBJ2-5; D is possibly TRBD1 (8 bases). Trimming left V 4 bases short and J 7 bases short, with 23 bases between. Germline values: CDR1 SGDLS, CDR2 YYNGEE. This CDR3 comprises 16 residues. CDR3 residues: CASSTGLTGGGLTQYF. Here the CDR3 DNA reads TGTGCCAGCAGCACAGGTCTAACAGGGGGGGGCCTGACCCAGTACTTC.

V gene TRBV5-1 combines with J gene TRBJ2-7; D is unclear. CDR3 size: 13 residues. CDR1 is SGHRS and CDR2 is YFSETQ in the germline V gene. V was shortened by 3 bases and J by 0 bases, with 7 bases between the two germline ends. The CDR3 nucleotides are TGCGCCAGCAGCTCTGCGAGCTCCTACGAGCAGTACTTC. This sequence encodes CASSSASSYEQYF.

The J gene is TRBJ1-5, the V gene TRBV7-6, with D tentatively TRBD1 (5 bases). CDR1 is SGHVS and CDR2 is FNYEAQ in the germline V gene. V gave up 4 bases and J gave up 4 bases, with 14 bases separating them. The CDR3 is 15 residues long. CDR3 region: CASSSQSGGNQPQHF. In DNA, the CDR3 is TGTGCCAGCAGCTCCCAGTCCGGGGGAAATCAGCCCCAGCATTTT.